The source of this T cell receptor beta chain is a study of blood T cell repertoires in COVID-19. The data were produced by immunoSEQ multiplex PCR, yet TCRdb's version contains in-frame clones alone and is incomplete. Among roughly 420,000 clones, approximately 90% were seen once, and the ten largest hold about 0.89%. Germline loops: CDR1 LGHNA, CDR2 YSLEER. V was trimmed by 4 bases and J by 5 bases, leaving 14 bases between them. The CDR3 is made up of 14 amino acids. Categorization into cohorts depended on clinical history that participants reported. This TCR was sampled from a woman between 25 and 40 years old with acute COVID-19. Sequences were obtained from PBMCs or T cells enriched from blood (not recorded which). The chain carries TRBV4-3 and TRBJ1-1; no reliable D call. CDR3 region: CASSPTPGSTEAFF. The CDR3 DNA is TGCGCCAGCAGCCCAACCCCGGGGTCGACTGAAGCTTTCTTT.